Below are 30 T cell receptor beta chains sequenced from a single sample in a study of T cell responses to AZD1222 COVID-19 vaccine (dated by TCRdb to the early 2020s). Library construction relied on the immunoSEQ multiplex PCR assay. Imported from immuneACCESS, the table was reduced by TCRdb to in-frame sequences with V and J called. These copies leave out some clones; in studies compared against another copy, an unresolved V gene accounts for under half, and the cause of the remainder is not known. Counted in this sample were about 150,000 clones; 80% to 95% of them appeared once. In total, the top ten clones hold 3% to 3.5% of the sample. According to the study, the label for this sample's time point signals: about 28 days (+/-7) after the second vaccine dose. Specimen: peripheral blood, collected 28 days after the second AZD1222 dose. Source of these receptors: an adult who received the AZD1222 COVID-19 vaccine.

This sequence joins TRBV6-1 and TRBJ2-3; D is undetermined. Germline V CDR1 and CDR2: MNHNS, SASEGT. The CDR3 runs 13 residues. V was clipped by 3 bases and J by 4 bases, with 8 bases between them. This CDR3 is CASSDIWADTQYF. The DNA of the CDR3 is TGTGCCAGCAGTGACATTTGGGCAGATACGCAGTATTTT.

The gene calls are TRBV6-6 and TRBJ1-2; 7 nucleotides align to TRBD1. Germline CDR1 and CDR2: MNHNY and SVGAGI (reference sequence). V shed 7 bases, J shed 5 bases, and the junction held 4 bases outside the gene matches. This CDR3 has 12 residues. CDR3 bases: TGTGCCAGCATGCAGGGGGGGTATGGCTACACCTTC. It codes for CASMQGGYGYTF.

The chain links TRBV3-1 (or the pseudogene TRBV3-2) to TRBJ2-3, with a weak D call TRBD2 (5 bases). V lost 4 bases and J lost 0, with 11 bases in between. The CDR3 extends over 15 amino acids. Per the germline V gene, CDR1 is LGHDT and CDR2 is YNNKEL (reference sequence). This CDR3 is CASSPAAVSTDTQYF. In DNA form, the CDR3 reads TGTGCCAGCAGCCCAGCGGCGGTTAGCACAGATACGCAGTATTTT.

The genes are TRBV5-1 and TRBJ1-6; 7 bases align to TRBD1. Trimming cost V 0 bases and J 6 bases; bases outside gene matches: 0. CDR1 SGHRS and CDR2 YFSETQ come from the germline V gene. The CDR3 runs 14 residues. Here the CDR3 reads CASSLGQGNSPLHF. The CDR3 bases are TGCGCCAGCAGCTTGGGACAGGGTAATTCACCCCTCCACTTT.

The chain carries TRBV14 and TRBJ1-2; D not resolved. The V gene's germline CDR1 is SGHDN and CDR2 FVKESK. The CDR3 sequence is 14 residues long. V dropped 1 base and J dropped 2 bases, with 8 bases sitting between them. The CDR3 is CASSQGVLNYGYTF. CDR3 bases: TGTGCCAGCAGCCAAGGGGTTTTGAACTATGGCTACACCTTC.

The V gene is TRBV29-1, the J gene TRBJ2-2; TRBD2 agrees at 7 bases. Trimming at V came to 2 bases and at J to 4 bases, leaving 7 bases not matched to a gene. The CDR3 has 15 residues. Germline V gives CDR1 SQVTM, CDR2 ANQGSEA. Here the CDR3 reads CSVEIREEPTGELFF. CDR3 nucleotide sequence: TGCAGCGTTGAAATTCGGGAGGAACCCACCGGGGAGCTGTTTTTT.

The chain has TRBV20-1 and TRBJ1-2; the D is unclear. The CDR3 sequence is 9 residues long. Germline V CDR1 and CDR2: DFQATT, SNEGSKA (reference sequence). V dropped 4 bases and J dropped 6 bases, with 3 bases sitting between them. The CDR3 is CSANHGYTF. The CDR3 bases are TGCAGTGCTAATCATGGCTACACCTTC.

The CDR3 reads CASRIDRGINTEAFF. The CDR3 DNA sequence: TGTGCCAGTAGGATCGACAGGGGCATCAACACTGAAGCTTTCTTT. The chain carries TRBV19 and TRBJ1-1; 8 bases line up with TRBD1. This CDR3 region has 15 residues. V shed 6 bases and J 2 bases; nucleotides not matched to a gene: 8. Per the germline V gene, CDR1 is LNHDA and CDR2 is SQIVND (reference sequence).

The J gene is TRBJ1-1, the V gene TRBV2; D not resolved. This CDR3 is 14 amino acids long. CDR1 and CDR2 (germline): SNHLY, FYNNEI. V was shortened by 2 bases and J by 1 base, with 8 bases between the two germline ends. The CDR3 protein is CASSELVANTEAFF. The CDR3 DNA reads TGTGCCAGCAGTGAACTGGTCGCGAACACTGAAGCTTTCTTT.

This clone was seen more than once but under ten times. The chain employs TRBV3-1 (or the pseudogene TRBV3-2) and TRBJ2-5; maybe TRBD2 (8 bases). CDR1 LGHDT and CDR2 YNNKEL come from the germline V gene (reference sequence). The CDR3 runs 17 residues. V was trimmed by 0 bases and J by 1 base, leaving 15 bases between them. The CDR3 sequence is CASSQDREGAGQETQYF. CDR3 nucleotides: TGTGCCAGCAGCCAAGATCGGGAGGGGGCCGGCCAAGAGACCCAGTACTTC.

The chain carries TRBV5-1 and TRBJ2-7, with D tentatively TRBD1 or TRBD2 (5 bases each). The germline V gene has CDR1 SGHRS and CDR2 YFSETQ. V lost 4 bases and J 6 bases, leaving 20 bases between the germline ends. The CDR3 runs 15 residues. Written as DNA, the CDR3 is TGCGCCAGCAGCGTCACCGGGACCGAGAGGAGCGAGCAGTACTTC. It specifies CASSVTGTERSEQYF.

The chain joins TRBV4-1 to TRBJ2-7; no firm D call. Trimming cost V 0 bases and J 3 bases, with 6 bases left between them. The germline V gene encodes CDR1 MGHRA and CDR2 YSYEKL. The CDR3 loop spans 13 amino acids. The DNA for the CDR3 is TGCGCCAGCAGCCAAGATCACGACTACGAGCAGTACTTC. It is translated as CASSQDHDYEQYF.

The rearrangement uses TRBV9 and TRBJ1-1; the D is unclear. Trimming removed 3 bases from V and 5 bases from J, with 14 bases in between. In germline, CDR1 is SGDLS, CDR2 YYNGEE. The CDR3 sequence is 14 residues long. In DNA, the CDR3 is TGTGCCAGCAGCGGGGGAGGGCTGGAAACTGAAGCTTTCTTT. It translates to CASSGGGLETEAFF. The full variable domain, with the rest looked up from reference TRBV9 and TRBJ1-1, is DSGVTQTPKHLITATGQRVTLRCSPRSGDLSVYWYQQSLDQGLQFLIQYYNGEERAKGNILERFSAQQFPDLHSELNLSSLELGDSALYFCASSGGGLETEAFFGQGTRLTVV.

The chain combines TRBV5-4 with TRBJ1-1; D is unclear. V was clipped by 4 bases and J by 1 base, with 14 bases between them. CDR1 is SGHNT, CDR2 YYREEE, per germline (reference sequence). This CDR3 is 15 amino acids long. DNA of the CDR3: TGTGCCAGCAGCCCAGAGGGCCCGAGGAACACTGAAGCTTTCTTT. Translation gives CASSPEGPRNTEAFF.

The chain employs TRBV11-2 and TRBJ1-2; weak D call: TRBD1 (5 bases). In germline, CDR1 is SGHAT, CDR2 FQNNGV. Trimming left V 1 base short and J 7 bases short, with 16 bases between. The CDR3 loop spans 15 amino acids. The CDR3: CASSLVQRTLSGYTF. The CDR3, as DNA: TGTGCCAGCAGCTTAGTTCAACGGACACTCTCTGGCTACACCTTC. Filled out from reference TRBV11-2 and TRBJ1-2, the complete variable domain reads EAGVAQSPRYKIIEKRQSVAFWCNPISGHATLYWYQQILGQGPKLLIQFQNNGVVDDSQLPKDRFSAERLKGVDSTLKIQPAKLEDSAVYLCASSLVQRTLSGYTFGSGTRLTVV.

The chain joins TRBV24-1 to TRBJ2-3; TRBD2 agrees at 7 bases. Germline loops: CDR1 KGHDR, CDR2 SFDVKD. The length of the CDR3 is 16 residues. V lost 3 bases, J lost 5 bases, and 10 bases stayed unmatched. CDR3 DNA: TGTGCCACCAGTGATGTGGGAGGGCCGAGTGGAGATACGCAGTATTTT. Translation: CATSDVGGPSGDTQYF.

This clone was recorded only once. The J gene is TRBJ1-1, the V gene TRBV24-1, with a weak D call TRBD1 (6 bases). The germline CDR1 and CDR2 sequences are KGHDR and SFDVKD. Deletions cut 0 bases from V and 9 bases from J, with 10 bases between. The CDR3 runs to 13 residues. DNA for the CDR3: TGTGCCACCAGTGATTTGACGACAGGAAAAGCTTTCTTT. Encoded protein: CATSDLTTGKAFF.

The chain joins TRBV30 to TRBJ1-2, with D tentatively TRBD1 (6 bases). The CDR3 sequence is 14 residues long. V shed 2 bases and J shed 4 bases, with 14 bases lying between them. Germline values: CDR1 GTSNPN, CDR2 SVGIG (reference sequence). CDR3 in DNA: TGTGCCTGGAGTATTGGGGGGCCGGGCTATGGCTACACCTTC. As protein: CAWSIGGPGYGYTF.

CDR3 sequence reads: CASKRGAGANVLTF. The CDR3 DNA sequence: TGTGCCTCAAAGAGGGGGGCTGGGGCCAACGTCCTGACTTTC. V and J are TRBV19 and TRBJ2-6; D tentatively reads TRBD1 or TRBD2 (6 bases each). The germline CDR1 and CDR2 sequences are LNHDA and SQIVND (reference sequence). The V end was cut by 11 bases, the J end by 2 bases, with 13 bases between. The CDR3 length is 14 residues.

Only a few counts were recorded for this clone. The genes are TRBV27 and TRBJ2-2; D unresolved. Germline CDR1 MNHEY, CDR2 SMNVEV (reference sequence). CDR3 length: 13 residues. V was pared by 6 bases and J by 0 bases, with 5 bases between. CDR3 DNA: TGTGCCAGCAGAAACTCGAACACCGGGGAGCTGTTTTTT. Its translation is CASRNSNTGELFF.

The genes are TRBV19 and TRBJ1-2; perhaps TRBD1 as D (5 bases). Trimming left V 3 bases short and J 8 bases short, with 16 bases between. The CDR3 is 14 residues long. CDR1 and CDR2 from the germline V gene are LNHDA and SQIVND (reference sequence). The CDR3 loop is CASSIQAGSDGYTF. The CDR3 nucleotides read TGTGCCAGTAGTATTCAGGCAGGGAGTGACGGCTACACCTTC. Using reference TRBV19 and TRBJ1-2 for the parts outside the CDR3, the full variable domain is DGGITQSPKYLFRKEGQNVTLSCEQNLNHDAMYWYRQDPGQGLRLIYYSQIVNDFQKGDIAEGYSVSREKKESFPLTVTSAQKNPTAFYLCASSIQAGSDGYTFGSGTRLTVV.

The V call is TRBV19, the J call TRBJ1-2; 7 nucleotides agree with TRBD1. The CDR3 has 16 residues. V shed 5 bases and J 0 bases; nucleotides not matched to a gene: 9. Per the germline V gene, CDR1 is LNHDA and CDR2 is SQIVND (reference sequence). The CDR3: CASSDRDSLANYGYTF. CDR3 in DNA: TGTGCCAGTAGTGACCGGGACAGCTTAGCTAACTATGGCTACACCTTC.

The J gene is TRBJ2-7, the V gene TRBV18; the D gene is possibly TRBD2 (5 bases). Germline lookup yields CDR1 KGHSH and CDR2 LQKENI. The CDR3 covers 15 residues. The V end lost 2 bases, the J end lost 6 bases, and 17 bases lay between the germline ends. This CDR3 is CASSPRVGDPSEQYF. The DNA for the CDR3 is TGTGCCAGCTCACCAAGGGTGGGAGACCCTTCCGAGCAGTACTTC.

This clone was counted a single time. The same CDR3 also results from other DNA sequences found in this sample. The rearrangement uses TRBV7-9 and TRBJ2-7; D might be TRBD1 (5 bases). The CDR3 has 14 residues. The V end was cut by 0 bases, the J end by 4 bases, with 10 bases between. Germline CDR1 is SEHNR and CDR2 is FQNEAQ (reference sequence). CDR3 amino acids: CASSLAGQFYEQYF. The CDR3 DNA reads TGTGCCAGCAGCTTAGCGGGGCAGTTTTACGAGCAGTACTTC.

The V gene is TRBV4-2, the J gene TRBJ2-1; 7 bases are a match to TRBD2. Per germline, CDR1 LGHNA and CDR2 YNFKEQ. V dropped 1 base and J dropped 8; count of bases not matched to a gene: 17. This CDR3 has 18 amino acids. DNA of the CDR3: TGTGCCAGCAGCCAAGTAGGTCAGGGTTTGGGCGGGAGTCATGAGCAGTTCTTC. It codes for CASSQVGQGLGGSHEQFF.

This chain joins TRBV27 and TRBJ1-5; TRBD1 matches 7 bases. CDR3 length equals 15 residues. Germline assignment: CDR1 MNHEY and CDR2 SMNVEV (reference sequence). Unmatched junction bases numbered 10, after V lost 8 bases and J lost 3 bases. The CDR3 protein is CASRLGTALNQPQHF. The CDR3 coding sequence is TGTGCCAGCCGGCTCGGGACAGCACTCAATCAGCCCCAGCATTTT.

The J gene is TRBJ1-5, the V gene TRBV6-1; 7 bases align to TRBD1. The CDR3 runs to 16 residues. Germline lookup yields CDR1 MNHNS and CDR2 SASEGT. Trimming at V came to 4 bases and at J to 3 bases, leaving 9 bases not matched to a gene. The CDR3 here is CASSGTGARNNQPQHF. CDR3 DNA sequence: TGTGCCAGCAGTGGAACAGGGGCGCGTAACAATCAGCCCCAGCATTTT.

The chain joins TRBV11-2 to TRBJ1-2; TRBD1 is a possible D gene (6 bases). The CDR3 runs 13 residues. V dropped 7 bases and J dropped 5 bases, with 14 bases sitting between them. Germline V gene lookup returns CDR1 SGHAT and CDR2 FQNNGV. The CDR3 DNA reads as TGTGCCAGCAACCAGGGGTCAGCTTATGGCTACACCTTC. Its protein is CASNQGSAYGYTF.

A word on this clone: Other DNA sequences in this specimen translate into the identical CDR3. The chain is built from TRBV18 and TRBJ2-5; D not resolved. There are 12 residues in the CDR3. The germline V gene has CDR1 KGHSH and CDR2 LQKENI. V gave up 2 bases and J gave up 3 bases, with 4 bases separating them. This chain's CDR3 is CASSPTEETQYF. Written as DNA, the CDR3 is TGTGCCAGCTCACCAACGGAAGAGACCCAGTACTTC.

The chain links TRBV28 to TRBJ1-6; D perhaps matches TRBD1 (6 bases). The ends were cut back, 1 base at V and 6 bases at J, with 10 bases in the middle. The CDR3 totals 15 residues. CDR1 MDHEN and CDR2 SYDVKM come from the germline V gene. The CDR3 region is CASSLYGTPNSPLHF. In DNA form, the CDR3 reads TGTGCCAGCAGTTTATACGGGACACCTAATTCACCCCTCCACTTT.